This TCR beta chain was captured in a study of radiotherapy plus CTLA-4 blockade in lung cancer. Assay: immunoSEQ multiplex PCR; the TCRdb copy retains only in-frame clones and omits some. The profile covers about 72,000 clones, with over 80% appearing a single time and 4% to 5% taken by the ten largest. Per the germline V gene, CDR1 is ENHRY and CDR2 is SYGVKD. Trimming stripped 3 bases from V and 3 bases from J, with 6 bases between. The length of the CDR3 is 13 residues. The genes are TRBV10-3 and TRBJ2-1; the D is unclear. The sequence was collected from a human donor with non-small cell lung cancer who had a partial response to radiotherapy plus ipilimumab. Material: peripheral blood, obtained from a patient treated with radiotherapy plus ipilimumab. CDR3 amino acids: CAISESGYNEQFF. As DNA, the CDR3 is TGTGCCATCAGTGAATCGGGCTACAATGAGCAGTTCTTC.